This entry lists 29 T cell receptor beta chains sequenced from one sample in a study of STAT3 mutations in large granular lymphocyte leukemia. Overall study findings and caveats: At least one immunodominant TCR beta clonotype appeared in every T-cell large granular lymphocyte leukemia patient.

For these receptors, no antigen is known. Libraries were prepared by immunoSEQ multiplex PCR; TCRdb keeps only in-frame clonotypes and omits some of them. Here the sample spans 20,000 to 30,000 clones, approximately 94% being singletons. The specimen sequenced was peripheral blood mononuclear cells. The receptors were gathered from a man aged 35 to 55 with T-cell large granular lymphocyte leukemia. Some clones in this sample may be carry-over from other donors' samples.

The V call is TRBV5-6, the J call TRBJ2-3; the match to TRBD1 covers 8 bases. Germline lookup yields CDR1 SGHDT and CDR2 YYEEEE. CDR3 size: 15 residues. Germline trimming cut 4 bases from V and 4 bases from J; bases unmatched to any gene: 8. CDR3 amino acids: CASSVDRVNADTQYF. For the CDR3, the DNA is TGTGCCAGCAGCGTGGACAGGGTAAATGCAGATACGCAGTATTTT.

The chain uses TRBV5-1 and TRBJ1-3; D perhaps matches TRBD1 (6 bases). This CDR3 comprises 16 residues. Germline lookup yields CDR1 SGHRS and CDR2 YFSETQ. Trimming shortened V by 0 bases and J by 4 bases, and 14 bases separated the two germline ends. CDR3 amino acids: CASSLGGGAGGNTIYF. In DNA, the CDR3 is TGCGCCAGCAGCTTGGGCGGGGGCGCAGGAGGAAACACCATATATTTT.

This clone was picked up one time. The chain combines TRBV4-1 with TRBJ2-2, with 8 bases that match TRBD2. The CDR3 is 15 residues long. V trimming: 1 base; J trimming: 4 bases; junction bases outside the gene matches: 2. In germline, CDR1 is MGHRA, CDR2 YSYEKL. Here the CDR3 DNA reads TGCGCCAGCAGCCAAGTACGGGGGGGCACCGGGGAGCTGTTTTTT. This codes for CASSQVRGGTGELFF.

This clone has only one observation. The V and J genes are TRBV18 and TRBJ2-5; D might be TRBD2 (5 bases). The CDR3 runs 15 residues. V was trimmed by 6 bases and J by 3 bases, leaving 17 bases between them. The germline V gene has CDR1 KGHSH and CDR2 LQKENI. CDR3 in amino acids: CASSLRRLAEETQYF. For the CDR3, the DNA is TGTGCCAGCTCCCTAAGGAGGCTAGCTGAAGAGACCCAGTACTTC.

The chain couples TRBV4-1 to TRBJ1-2; tentatively, D is TRBD1 (5 bases). Per the germline V gene, CDR1 is MGHRA and CDR2 is YSYEKL. The CDR3 is 16 residues long. Trimming stripped 3 bases from V and 9 bases from J, with 23 bases between. The CDR3 nucleotides read TGCGCCAGCAGCCACGACACCGGGACGCTGCTAATCAGCTACACCTTC. This codes for CASSHDTGTLLISYTF.

The chain couples TRBV11-1 to TRBJ2-7; D uncertain. The V and J ends lost 1 base and 3 bases respectively, with 7 bases between them. From germline, CDR1 is SGHAT and CDR2 FQDESV (reference sequence). The CDR3 runs to 13 residues. The chain's CDR3 is CASSLGSFYEQYF. The CDR3, as DNA: TGTGCCAGCAGCTTAGGCTCCTTCTACGAGCAGTACTTC.

The chain employs TRBV18 and TRBJ1-5; tentatively, D is TRBD1 (5 bases). The CDR3 length is 16 residues. The germline gives CDR1 KGHSH, CDR2 LQKENI. Trimming cost V 1 base and J 0 bases, with 10 bases left between them. CDR3 residues: CASSPRGDSSNQPQHF. The CDR3 coding sequence is TGTGCCAGCTCACCACGGGGGGACTCTAGCAATCAGCCCCAGCATTTT.

This sequence joins TRBV7-9 and TRBJ1-2; TRBD1 aligns across 9 bases. The J segment lost 1 base and the V segment lost 5 bases, leaving 11 bases of the junction unmatched. Germline V gene sequence: CDR1 SEHNR, CDR2 FQNEAQ (reference sequence). There are 17 residues in the CDR3. The CDR3 protein is CASSLNRGLKDNYGYTF. In DNA form, the CDR3 reads TGTGCCAGCAGCCTAAACAGGGGGCTTAAGGATAACTATGGCTACACCTTC.

The chain couples TRBV5-1 to TRBJ1-5, with D possibly matching TRBD1 (5 bases). CDR3 size: 15 residues. Germline lookup yields CDR1 SGHRS and CDR2 YFSETQ. V lost 5 bases, J lost 3 bases, and 15 bases lay in between. The CDR3 region is CASRPNTGNNQPQHF. The CDR3 DNA reads as TGCGCCAGCAGACCGAATACAGGTAACAATCAGCCCCAGCATTTT.

The rearrangement joins TRBV30 to TRBJ2-7; tentatively, D is TRBD1 (5 bases). Trimming cost V 3 bases and J 2 bases, with 11 bases left between them. This CDR3 has 13 residues. Germline V gene data show CDR1 as GTSNPN and CDR2 as SVGIG (reference sequence). CDR3 nucleotides: TGTGCCTGGAGAGGGGTGTTAACCTACGAGCAGTACTTC. Translated: CAWRGVLTYEQYF. Full variable domain (remainder filled in from reference TRBV30 and TRBJ2-7): SQTIHQWPATLVQPVGSPLSLECTVEGTSNPNLYWYRQAAGRGLQLLFYSVGIGQISSEVPQNLSASRPQDRQFILSSKKLLLSDSGFYLCAWRGVLTYEQYFGPGTRLTVT.

The chain has TRBV7-9 and TRBJ2-7; TRBD2 matches 16 bases. CDR1 SEHNR and CDR2 FQNEAQ come from the germline V gene (reference sequence). There are 18 residues in the CDR3. V lost 4 bases to trimming and J lost 2 bases; unmatched junction nucleotides: 8. CDR3 amino acids: CASSSGTSGGARTYEQYF. CDR3 DNA sequence: TGTGCCAGCAGCTCGGGGACTAGCGGGGGGGCCCGCACCTACGAGCAGTACTTC.

This clone occurred once. The V call is TRBV27, the J call TRBJ2-1; 7 bases agree with TRBD2. This CDR3 is 19 amino acids long. The junction had 26 bases not matched to a gene; V was cut back by 6 bases and J by 9 bases. Per the germline V gene, CDR1 is MNHEY and CDR2 is SMNVEV (reference sequence). The chain's CDR3 is CASSLLIPTTGGAVPEQFF. The CDR3 DNA is TGTGCCAGCAGCCTCCTCATACCGACAACGGGGGGTGCCGTCCCTGAGCAGTTCTTC.

This chain links TRBV29-1 with TRBJ1-2; D is undetermined. This CDR3 contains 13 residues. Germline-derived CDR1 and CDR2 are SQVTM and ANQGSEA. Between the trimmed V and J ends, which lost 2 bases and 6 bases, there was a span of 13 bases. The CDR3 nucleotides read TGCAGCGTTGAACAAGATGAGGGAAATGGCTACACCTTC. Residues: CSVEQDEGNGYTF.

This chain links TRBV5-4 with TRBJ2-5, with D possibly being TRBD2 (7 bases). The length of the CDR3 is 14 residues. The germline gives CDR1 SGHNT, CDR2 YYREEE (reference sequence). V gave up 1 base and J gave up 5 bases, with 12 bases separating them. The CDR3 region has the DNA TGTGCCAGCAGCTTGAGGGGGGGGCTGGAGACCCAGTACTTC. This encodes CASSLRGGLETQYF.

J is TRBJ2-5 and V is TRBV5-8; TRBD2 matches 8 bases. This CDR3 region has 14 residues. Germline-derived CDR1 and CDR2 are SGHTS and YDEGEE. After removal of 9 bases from V and 5 bases from J, the junction contained 12 bases not matched to a gene. In DNA form, the CDR3 reads TGTGCCACCGCCACTGCGGGGGGAAGGGAGACCCAGTACTTC. It codes for CATATAGGRETQYF.

The chain employs TRBV7-9 and TRBJ2-2, with D uncertain. Per germline, CDR1 SEHNR and CDR2 FQNEAQ (reference sequence). Trimming took off 1 base at V and 0 bases at J, with 3 bases between the two ends. CDR3 size: 14 residues. In nucleotides, the CDR3 is TGTGCCAGCAGCTTAGGTGCGAACACCGGGGAGCTGTTTTTT. It specifies CASSLGANTGELFF.

The chain combines TRBV5-1 with TRBJ1-1; D is possibly TRBD1 (5 bases). The length of the CDR3 is 13 residues. Germline V gene sequence: CDR1 SGHRS, CDR2 YFSETQ. Between the trimmed V and J ends, which lost 1 base and 4 bases, there was a span of 8 bases. The chain's CDR3 is CASSLWGVTEAFF. The CDR3, as DNA: TGCGCCAGCAGCTTGTGGGGGGTCACTGAAGCTTTCTTT.

The rearrangement joins TRBV5-6 to TRBJ1-1; D ambiguous. Trimming pared 0 bases from V and 0 bases from J, leaving 9 bases between. Germline loops: CDR1 SGHDT, CDR2 YYEEEE. This CDR3 is built from 15 residues. CDR3 nucleotides: TGTGCCAGCAGCTTGGCCACGCTAGTGAACACTGAAGCTTTCTTT. As protein: CASSLATLVNTEAFF. Looking up the rest from reference TRBV5-6 and TRBJ1-1 gives the full variable domain: DAGVTQSPTHLIKTRGQQVTLRCSPKSGHDTVSWYQQALGQGPQFIFQYYEEEERQRGNFPDRFSGHQFPNYSSELNVNALLLGDSALYLCASSLATLVNTEAFFGQGTRLTVV.

The rearrangement joins TRBV7-9 to TRBJ2-2, with D perhaps assigned TRBD1 or TRBD2 (6 bases each). V shed 8 bases and J shed 8 bases, with 18 bases lying between them. Germline assignment: CDR1 SEHNR and CDR2 FQNEAQ (reference sequence). This CDR3 is 14 amino acids long. As DNA, the CDR3 is TGTGCCAGCGAAGGGGGGCCGAGTATAGGGGAGCTGTTTTTT. Residues: CASEGGPSIGELFF.

The chain joins TRBV6-5 to TRBJ1-2; the D is unclear. The V gene lost 0 bases and the J gene lost 2 bases, with 7 bases spanning the gap. The CDR3 covers 14 residues. Germline CDR1 and CDR2: MNHEY and SVGAGI. In DNA, the CDR3 is TGTGCCAGCAGTTACTCGAGTCAGAACTATGGCTACACCTTC. Its translation is CASSYSSQNYGYTF.

The table lists this clone with a count of one. This rearrangement joins TRBV7-3 to TRBJ2-1, with 10 bases identical to TRBD2. With V trimmed by 5 bases and J by 6 bases, 16 bases remained unmatched. In germline, CDR1 is SGHTA, CDR2 FQGTGA. The CDR3 has 18 residues. DNA of the CDR3: TGTGCCAGCAGCCAAAGCCCCCCAGCGGGGGGGCCGGGCAATGAGCAGTTCTTC. This sequence encodes CASSQSPPAGGPGNEQFF.

The rearrangement links TRBV5-4 to TRBJ2-3; maybe TRBD2 (5 bases). Trimming took 9 bases from V and 3 from J, leaving 14 bases between them. CDR1 and CDR2 (germline): SGHNT, YYREEE (reference sequence). The CDR3 covers 13 residues. The CDR3 DNA reads TGTGCCATCGAGGGCTGGAGTACAGATACGCAGTATTTT. Amino acid sequence: CAIEGWSTDTQYF.

This CDR3 is CASSHDAGENSPLHF. The CDR3 bases are TGTGCCAGCAGCCACGATGCAGGCGAAAATTCACCCCTCCACTTT. The chain is built from TRBV4-2 and TRBJ1-6; no clear D. This CDR3 is 15 amino acids long. V was clipped by 3 bases and J by 7 bases, with 13 bases between them. Germline values: CDR1 LGHNA, CDR2 YNFKEQ.

The chain carries TRBV7-9 and TRBJ2-7; D is possibly TRBD2 (6 bases). Germline V CDR1 and CDR2: SEHNR, FQNEAQ (reference sequence). V was pared by 4 bases and J by 0 bases, with 10 bases between. This CDR3 comprises 14 residues. CDR3 sequence: CASSSDYLSYEQYF. The CDR3 nucleotides read TGTGCCAGCAGCTCGGACTACCTCTCCTACGAGCAGTACTTC.

V is TRBV19 and J is TRBJ1-6, with a weak D call TRBD1 (6 bases). The CDR3 is made up of 16 amino acids. Trimming removed 5 bases at V and 7 bases at J, with 18 bases between. The germline V gene encodes CDR1 LNHDA and CDR2 SQIVND (reference sequence). The CDR3 bases are TGTGCCAGTAGTCCCCCCGCGGGGGCTGGGAATTCACCCCTCCACTTT. Residues: CASSPPAGAGNSPLHF. The whole variable domain, remainder taken from reference TRBV19 and TRBJ1-6, is DGGITQSPKYLFRKEGQNVTLSCEQNLNHDAMYWYRQDPGQGLRLIYYSQIVNDFQKGDIAEGYSVSREKKESFPLTVTSAQKNPTAFYLCASSPPAGAGNSPLHFGNGTRLTVT.

V gene TRBV29-1 combines with J gene TRBJ1-2; D not resolved. The CDR3 covers 13 residues. The V and J ends lost 0 bases and 8 bases respectively, with 13 bases between them. Germline CDR1 reads SQVTM; CDR2 reads ANQGSEA. DNA of the CDR3: TGCAGCGTTGAAGAGGCGGAGTCAGTGGGCTACACCTTC. It yields the protein CSVEEAESVGYTF.

The chain couples TRBV28 to TRBJ1-4, with no clear D. Germline assignment: CDR1 MDHEN and CDR2 SYDVKM. The CDR3 extends over 13 amino acids. V was cut by 7 bases and J by 8 bases, with 14 bases left in between. The CDR3, as DNA: TGTGCCAGCAAGGGAACGGAGGCCGAAAAACTGTTTTTT. The encoded protein is CASKGTEAEKLFF.

The chain is built from TRBV30 and TRBJ1-5, with TRBD1 matching 7 bases. With V trimmed by 2 bases and J by 5 bases, 3 bases remained unmatched. The CDR3 runs 13 residues. Germline-derived CDR1 and CDR2 are GTSNPN and SVGIG (reference sequence). The CDR3 is CAWSSGTDQPQHF. As DNA, the CDR3 is TGTGCCTGGAGTTCCGGGACAGATCAGCCCCAGCATTTT. The full variable domain, completed using reference TRBV30 and TRBJ1-5, is SQTIHQWPATLVQPVGSPLSLECTVEGTSNPNLYWYRQAAGRGLQLLFYSVGIGQISSEVPQNLSASRPQDRQFILSSKKLLLSDSGFYLCAWSSGTDQPQHFGDGTRLSIL.

J is TRBJ1-5 and V is TRBV6-5; 9 nucleotides line up with TRBD1. CDR1 is MNHEY, CDR2 SVGAGI, per germline. Trimming took 5 bases from V and 2 from J; bases not matched to a gene: 4. The CDR3 is 15 residues long. The CDR3 loop is CASSNGQGRNQPQHF. The CDR3 DNA is TGTGCCAGCAGTAATGGACAGGGGCGCAATCAGCCCCAGCATTTT.